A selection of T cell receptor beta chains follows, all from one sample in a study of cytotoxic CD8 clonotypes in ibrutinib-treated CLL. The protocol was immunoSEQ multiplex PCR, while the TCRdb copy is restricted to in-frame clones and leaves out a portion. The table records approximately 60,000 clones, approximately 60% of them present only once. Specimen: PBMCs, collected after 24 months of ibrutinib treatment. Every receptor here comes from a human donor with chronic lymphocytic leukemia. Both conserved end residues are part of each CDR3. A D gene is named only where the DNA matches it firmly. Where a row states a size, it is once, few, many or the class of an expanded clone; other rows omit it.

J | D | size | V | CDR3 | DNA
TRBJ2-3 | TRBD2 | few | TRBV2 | CASSVVAGGADTQYF | TGTGCCAGCAGTGTGGTAGCGGGGGGGGCAGATACGCAGTATTTT
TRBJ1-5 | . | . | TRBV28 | CASSSFPPNQPQHF | TGTGCCAGCAGCTCCTTTCCACCTAATCAGCCCCAGCATTTT
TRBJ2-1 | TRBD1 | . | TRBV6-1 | CASRRQGGEQFF | TGTGCCAGCAGAAGACAGGGGGGCGAGCAGTTCTTC
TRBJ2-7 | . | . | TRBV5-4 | CASHSWLSLNEQYF | TGTGCCAGCCACAGTTGGTTATCCCTAAACGAGCAGTACTTC
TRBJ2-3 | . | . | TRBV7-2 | CASSFGTDTQYF | TGTGCCAGCAGCTTTGGTACAGATACGCAGTATTTT
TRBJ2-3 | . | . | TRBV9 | CASSGGGTVRDTQYF | TGTGCCAGCAGCGGAGGCGGGACAGTCAGAGATACGCAGTATTTT
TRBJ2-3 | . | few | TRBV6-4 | CASSTQGGDTQYF | TGTGCCAGCAGTACCCAGGGGGGTGATACGCAGTATTTT
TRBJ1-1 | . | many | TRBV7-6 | CASSADSNTEAFF | TGTGCCAGCAGCGCCGACTCCAACACTGAAGCTTTCTTT
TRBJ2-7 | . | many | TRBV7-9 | CASSLVQNTYEQYF | TGTGCCAGCAGCTTAGTACAGAACACCTACGAGCAGTACTTC
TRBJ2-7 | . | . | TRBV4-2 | CASSQDPGSEQYF | TGTGCCAGCAGCCAAGATCCGGGATCTGAGCAGTACTTC
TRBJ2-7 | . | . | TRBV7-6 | CASSLTTSYEQYF | TGTGCCAGCAGCTTAACGACTTCCTACGAGCAGTACTTC
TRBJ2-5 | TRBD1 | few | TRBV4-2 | CACSTGGETQYF | TGTGCCTGTTCGACAGGGGGAGAGACCCAGTACTTC
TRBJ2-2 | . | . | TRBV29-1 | CSVELFGTPNTGELFF | TGCAGCGTTGAACTTTTCGGGACCCCGAACACCGGGGAGCTGTTTTTT
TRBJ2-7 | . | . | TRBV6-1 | CASALRTGGYEQYF | TGTGCCTCCGCCCTCCGAACTGGGGGCTACGAGCAGTACTTC
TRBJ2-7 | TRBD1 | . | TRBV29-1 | CSVPEAGGYEQYF | TGCAGCGTGCCCGAGGCAGGGGGATACGAGCAGTACTTC
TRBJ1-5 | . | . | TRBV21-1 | CASSLCRTDYSNQPQHF | TGTGCCAGCAGCTTGTGTCGGACAGACTATAGCAATCAGCCCCAGCATTTT
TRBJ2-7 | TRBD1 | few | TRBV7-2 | CASSARGQRSYEQYF | TGTGCCAGCAGCGCCAGGGGGCAGCGCTCCTACGAGCAGTACTTC
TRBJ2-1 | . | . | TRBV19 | CASSMLGARNEQFF | TGTGCCAGTAGTATGCTGGGGGCGCGCAATGAGCAGTTCTTC
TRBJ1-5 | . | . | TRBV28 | CASVVGAPGNQPQHF | TGTGCCAGCGTTGTTGGGGCCCCGGGCAATCAGCCCCAGCATTTT
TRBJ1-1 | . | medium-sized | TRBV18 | CASSAGANTEAFF | TGTGCCAGCTCAGCAGGAGCGAACACTGAAGCTTTCTTT
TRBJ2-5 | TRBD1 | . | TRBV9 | CASSVGQGAQETQYF | TGTGCCAGCAGCGTAGGACAGGGGGCCCAAGAGACCCAGTACTTC
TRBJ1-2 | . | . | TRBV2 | CASSGAGASYGYTF | TGTGCCAGCAGTGGGGCAGGGGCTTCCTATGGCTACACCTTC
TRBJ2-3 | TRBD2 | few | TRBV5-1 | CASMLAGAPSTDTQYF | TGCGCCAGTATGCTAGCGGGGGCCCCTAGCACAGATACGCAGTATTTT
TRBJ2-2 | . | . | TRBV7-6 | CASSRPGGSTGELFF | TGTGCCAGCAGCAGGCCAGGGGGGAGCACCGGGGAGCTGTTTTTT
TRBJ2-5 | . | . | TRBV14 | CASSRAVQETQYF | TGTGCCAGCAGCCGGGCAGTCCAAGAGACCCAGTACTTC
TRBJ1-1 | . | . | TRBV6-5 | CASRSRYTEAFF | TGTGCCAGCAGGTCCCGCTACACTGAAGCTTTCTTT
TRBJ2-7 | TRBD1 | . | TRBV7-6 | CASSPGGSEQYF | TGTGCCAGCAGCCCAGGGGGTAGCGAGCAGTACTTC
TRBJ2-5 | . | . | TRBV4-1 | CASSQPGAGRETQYF | TGCGCCAGCAGCCAGCCGGGAGCCGGACGGGAGACCCAGTACTTC
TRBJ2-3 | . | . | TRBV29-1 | CSADKTGSTTDTQYF | TGCAGCGCCGATAAAACAGGGAGTACCACAGATACGCAGTATTTT
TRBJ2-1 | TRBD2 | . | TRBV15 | CATSRSRSGRAEQFF | TGTGCCACCAGCAGATCCCGAAGCGGGAGGGCGGAGCAGTTCTTC
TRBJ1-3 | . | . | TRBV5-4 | CASSLEQSGNTIYF | TGTGCCAGCAGCTTGGAACAATCTGGAAACACCATATATTTT
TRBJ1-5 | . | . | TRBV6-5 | CASRRENQPQHF | TGTGCCAGCAGAAGGGAAAATCAGCCCCAGCATTTT
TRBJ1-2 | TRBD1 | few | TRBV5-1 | CASSLQTGGNYGYTF | TGCGCCAGCAGCCTTCAGACAGGGGGGAACTATGGCTACACCTTC
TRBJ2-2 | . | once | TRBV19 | CASSIGWNTGELFF | TGTGCCAGTAGTATCGGCTGGAACACCGGGGAGCTGTTTTTT
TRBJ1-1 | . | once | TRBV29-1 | CSVEERAAFF | TGCAGCGTTGAAGAAAGGGCAGCTTTCTTT
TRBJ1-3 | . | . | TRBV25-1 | CASGDMPGNTIYF | TGTGCCAGCGGGGACATGCCTGGAAACACCATATATTTT
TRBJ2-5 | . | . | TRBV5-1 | CASSFGNPQETQYF | TGCGCCAGCAGCTTCGGGAATCCGCAAGAGACCCAGTACTTC
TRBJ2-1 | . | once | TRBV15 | CATSREGGEQFF | TGTGCCACCAGCAGAGAAGGCGGTGAGCAGTTCTTC
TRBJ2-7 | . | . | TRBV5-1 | CASSERGRKGYEQYF | TGTGCCAGCAGCGAGAGGGGCAGGAAGGGATACGAGCAGTACTTC
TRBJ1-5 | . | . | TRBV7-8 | CASSLVQGNQPQHF | TGTGCCAGCAGCTTAGTACAGGGAAATCAGCCCCAGCATTTT
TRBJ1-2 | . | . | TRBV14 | CASSRRPGESSEWGYTF | TGTGCCAGCAGCCGACGGCCTGGCGAAAGCTCCGAGTGGGGCTACACCTTC
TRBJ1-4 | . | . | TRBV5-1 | CASSSAGNEKLFF | TGCGCCAGCAGCTCCGCAGGGAATGAAAAACTGTTTTTT
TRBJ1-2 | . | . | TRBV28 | CASTSGNSVYTF | TGTGCCAGCACGTCCGGGAATAGTGTCTACACCTTC
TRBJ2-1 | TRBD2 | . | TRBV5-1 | CASSLSSGGAWDNEQFF | TGCGCCAGCAGCCTTAGTAGCGGGGGGGCCTGGGACAATGAGCAGTTCTTC
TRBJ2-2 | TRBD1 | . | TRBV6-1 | CASSAGTATGELFF | TGTGCCAGCAGTGCCGGGACAGCGACCGGGGAGCTGTTTTTT
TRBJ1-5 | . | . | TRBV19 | CASSGTRGGQPQHF | TGTGCCAGTTCCGGGACCAGGGGAGGTCAGCCCCAGCATTTT
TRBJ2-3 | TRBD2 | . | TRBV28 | CASSIERGTDTQYF | TGTGCCAGCAGTATCGAGCGGGGAACAGATACGCAGTATTTT
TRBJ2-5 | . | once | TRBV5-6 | CASRLSGPSVGETQYF | TGTGCCAGCAGGTTGAGCGGGCCTTCGGTTGGGGAGACCCAGTACTTC
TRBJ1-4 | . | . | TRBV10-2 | CASKYGGLATNEKLFF | TGCGCCAGCAAATACGGGGGTCTCGCAACTAATGAAAAACTGTTTTTT
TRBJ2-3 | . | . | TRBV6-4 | CASSDPGFTDTQYF | TGTGCCAGCAGTGACCCGGGATTCACAGATACGCAGTATTTT
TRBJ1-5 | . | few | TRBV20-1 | CSARDFGRTHF | TGCAGTGCTAGAGATTTTGGCAGAACGCATTTT
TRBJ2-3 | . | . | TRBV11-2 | CASSLGSSGSSTDTQYF | TGTGCCAGCAGCTTAGGGTCCAGCGGGTCTAGCACAGATACGCAGTATTTT
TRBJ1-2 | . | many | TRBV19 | CASSFNYGYTF | TGTGCCAGTAGCTTTAACTATGGCTACACCTTC
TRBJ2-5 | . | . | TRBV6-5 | CASSYSSRHYF | TGTGCCAGCAGTTACTCGTCCAGGCACTACTTC
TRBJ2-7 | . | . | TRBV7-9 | CASSSPVYEQYF | TGTGCCAGCAGCTCCCCGGTCTACGAGCAGTACTTC